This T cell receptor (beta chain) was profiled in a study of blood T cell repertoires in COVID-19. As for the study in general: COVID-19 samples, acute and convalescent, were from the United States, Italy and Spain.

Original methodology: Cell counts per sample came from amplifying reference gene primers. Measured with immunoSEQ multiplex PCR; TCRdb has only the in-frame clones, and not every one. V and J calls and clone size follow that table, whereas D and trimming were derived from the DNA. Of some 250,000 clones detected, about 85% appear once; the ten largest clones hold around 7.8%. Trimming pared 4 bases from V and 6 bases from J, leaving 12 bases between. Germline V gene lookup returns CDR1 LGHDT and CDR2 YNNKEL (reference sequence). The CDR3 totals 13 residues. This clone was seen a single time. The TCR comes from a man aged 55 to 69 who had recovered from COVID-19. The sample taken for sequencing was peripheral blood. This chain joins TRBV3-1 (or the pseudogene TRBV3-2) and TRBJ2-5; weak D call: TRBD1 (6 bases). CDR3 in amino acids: CASSPARGQTQYF. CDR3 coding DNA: TGTGCCAGCAGCCCCGCCAGGGGACAGACCCAGTACTTC.